The 22 T cell receptor beta chains below all came from one sample that was sequenced in a study of beta chain features in type 1 diabetes. Points from the study as a whole: Type 1 diabetes patients had TCRB CDR3s that were shorter (moderately but significantly so) in all four CD4+ subsets.

Which antigens these TCRs recognize remains unknown. TCRB transcripts that were expressed got sequenced, as all of the isolated RNA had been reverse transcribed. TCRdb keeps only in-frame clones here, not all; method: immunoSEQ multiplex PCR. The profile shows tens of thousands of clones, roughly half of them singletons. The specimen was central memory CD4+ T cells from blood. The receptors shown here come from a man under 40 with type 1 diabetes.

The rearrangement uses TRBV30 and TRBJ1-2; TRBD1 is a possible D gene (5 bases). The V gene's germline CDR1 is GTSNPN and CDR2 SVGIG (reference sequence). V was clipped by 0 bases and J by 4 bases, with 12 bases between them. The CDR3 has 14 residues. The CDR3 DNA reads TGTGCCTGGAGTGTAAAGGGACTGAGCTATGGCTACACCTTC. Translated, it gives CAWSVKGLSYGYTF.

This chain links TRBV5-4 with TRBJ2-5; D unresolved. Trimming left V 4 bases short and J 1 base short, with 11 bases between. This CDR3 is 14 amino acids long. Germline V lookup: CDR1 SGHNT, CDR2 YYREEE (reference sequence). CDR3 sequence: CASSPGEAQETQYF. The CDR3, as DNA: TGTGCCAGCAGCCCCGGTGAGGCCCAAGAGACCCAGTACTTC.

In its sample, this clone was seen a few times. The chain joins TRBV5-1 to TRBJ2-1; 10 positions agree with TRBD2. The CDR3 spans 15 residues. In germline, CDR1 is SGHRS, CDR2 YFSETQ. V dropped 0 bases and J dropped 4; count of bases not matched to a gene: 1. CDR3 in DNA: TGCGCCAGCAGCTTGGAACTAGCGGGGTACAATGAGCAGTTCTTC. Amino acid sequence: CASSLELAGYNEQFF.

Many counts were recorded for this clone. Other nucleotide sequences in the sample specify the same CDR3. This rearrangement joins TRBV6-5 to TRBJ1-2; 7 nucleotides align to TRBD1. Germline CDR1 is MNHEY and CDR2 is SVGAGI. The CDR3 contains 12 residues. J was trimmed by 8 bases and V by 6 bases; bases with no gene match: 6. CDR3 amino acids: CASRGQSRGYTF. The CDR3 region has the DNA TGTGCCAGCAGGGGACAGTCTCGGGGCTACACCTTC.

This clone came up a few times. V and J are TRBV5-1 and TRBJ2-7, with D possibly matching TRBD2 (5 bases). Germline V lookup: CDR1 SGHRS, CDR2 YFSETQ. Between the trimmed V and J ends, which lost 4 bases and 6 bases, there was a span of 17 bases. This CDR3 comprises 14 residues. CDR3 DNA: TGCGCCAGCAGCCCCTTGGGCCATGAGGGCGAGCAGTACTTC. The encoded protein is CASSPLGHEGEQYF.

The rearrangement links TRBV15 to TRBJ2-7; tentative D call: TRBD1 (6 bases). The V gene's germline CDR1 is LNHNV and CDR2 YYDKDF (reference sequence). The CDR3 length is 14 residues. V was shortened by 4 bases and J by 7 bases, with 17 bases between the two germline ends. The CDR3 here is CATSKIQQGREQYF. DNA of the CDR3: TGTGCCACCAGCAAAATTCAACAGGGCAGGGAGCAGTACTTC.

The genes are TRBV5-1 and TRBJ2-2, with 14 bases lining up with TRBD2. The V and J ends lost 4 bases and 5 bases, in that order; junction bases with no gene match: 7. From germline, CDR1 is SGHRS and CDR2 YFSETQ. This CDR3 spans 17 amino acids. DNA for the CDR3: TGCGCCAGCAGCATGGGACTAGCGGGAGTAGAGACCGGGGAGCTGTTTTTT. It specifies CASSMGLAGVETGELFF.

The V gene is TRBV11-1, the J gene TRBJ2-1; 11 bases agree with TRBD2. The germline V gene encodes CDR1 SGHAT and CDR2 FQDESV (reference sequence). The CDR3 is made up of 16 amino acids. The J segment lost 9 bases and the V segment lost 7 bases, leaving 14 bases of the junction unmatched. In DNA form, the CDR3 reads TGTGCCAGCACTACGTCCATAGCGGGAGGGCTTAGTGAGCAGTTCTTC. Protein sequence: CASTTSIAGGLSEQFF.

This clone was detected a few times. This chain links TRBV5-1 with TRBJ1-2; weak D call: TRBD1 (5 bases). V was shortened by 4 bases and J by 0 bases, with 13 bases between the two germline ends. This CDR3 has 15 residues. CDR1 and CDR2 (germline): SGHRS, YFSETQ. The CDR3 loop is CASSNQGPPNYGYTF. CDR3 nucleotide sequence: TGCGCCAGCAGCAATCAGGGCCCGCCTAACTATGGCTACACCTTC.

This clone was picked up a small number of times. CDR3 sequence: CAWNRVDTQYF. DNA of the CDR3: TGTGCCTGGAACAGGGTGGATACGCAGTATTTT. V gene TRBV30 combines with J gene TRBJ2-3; possibly TRBD1 for D (6 bases). V was trimmed by 4 bases and J by 6 bases, leaving 8 bases between them. CDR1 GTSNPN and CDR2 SVGIG come from the germline V gene (reference sequence). The CDR3 extends over 11 amino acids.

The genes are TRBV30 and TRBJ2-7; D gene ambiguous. V lost 3 bases to trimming and J lost 1 base, with 4 bases between them. Germline CDR1 GTSNPN, CDR2 SVGIG (reference sequence). The CDR3 covers 11 residues. CDR3 in amino acids: CAWRLSYEQYF. The CDR3 nucleotides are TGTGCCTGGAGGTTATCCTACGAGCAGTACTTC.

This rearrangement joins TRBV5-8 to TRBJ2-1; D perhaps matches TRBD1 (5 bases). CDR3 length equals 17 residues. In germline, CDR1 is SGHTS, CDR2 YDEGEE. The germline V and J ends were trimmed by 6 bases and 4 bases, with 23 bases remaining between them. For the CDR3, the DNA is TGTGCCAGCAAAACTAACTTAGGGGATTCCACGTACAATGAGCAGTTCTTC. Amino acid sequence: CASKTNLGDSTYNEQFF.

CDR3 region: CASSLSQGREQYF. In DNA, the CDR3 is TGTGCCAGCAGTTTATCGCAGGGGCGTGAGCAGTACTTC. This chain links TRBV27 with TRBJ2-7, with D perhaps matching TRBD1 (6 bases). The CDR3 spans 13 residues. Germline-derived CDR1 and CDR2 are MNHEY and SMNVEV (reference sequence). V was pared by 0 bases and J by 7 bases, with 10 bases between.

The chain employs TRBV4-1 and TRBJ2-6; TRBD2 is a possible D gene (6 bases). Germline values: CDR1 MGHRA, CDR2 YSYEKL. Trimming cost V 1 base and J 0 bases, with 16 bases left between them. The CDR3 covers 19 residues. The CDR3 DNA reads as TGCGCCAGCAGCCAAGGGAGGGGTGGACGAGCCTCTGGGGCCAACGTCCTGACTTTC. This sequence encodes CASSQGRGGRASGANVLTF.

V usage is TRBV10-3 and J usage is TRBJ2-3; 7 nucleotides align to TRBD2. The CDR3 spans 16 residues. J was trimmed by 3 bases and V by 2 bases; bases with no gene match: 8. Germline V gene data show CDR1 as ENHRY and CDR2 as SYGVKD. CDR3 DNA: TGTGCCATCAGTGAGAACGGGCGGGGGTGGACAGATACGCAGTATTTT. Encoded protein: CAISENGRGWTDTQYF.

The chain couples TRBV6-1 to TRBJ1-2; maybe TRBD1 (5 bases). V was cut by 2 bases and J by 4 bases, with 17 bases left in between. CDR3 size: 16 residues. Germline CDR1 reads MNHNS; CDR2 reads SASEGT. CDR3: CASSETPGWARYGYTF. In nucleotides, the CDR3 is TGTGCCAGCAGTGAAACCCCAGGGTGGGCCCGCTATGGCTACACCTTC.

There are a few counts of this clone. The J gene is TRBJ1-3, the V gene TRBV5-1; unclear D gene. The CDR3 covers 15 residues. V shed 1 base and J shed 0 bases, with 8 bases lying between them. Germline V gene data show CDR1 as SGHRS and CDR2 as YFSETQ. This CDR3 is CASSLSGGSGNTIYF. The CDR3 DNA follows: TGCGCCAGCAGCTTGTCGGGAGGCTCTGGAAACACCATATATTTT. Full variable domain (rest looked up from reference TRBV5-1 and TRBJ1-3): KAGVTQTPRYLIKTRGQQVTLSCSPISGHRSVSWYQQTPGQGLQFLFEYFSETQRNKGNFPGRFSGRQFSNSRSEMNVSTLELGDSALYLCASSLSGGSGNTIYFGEGSWLTVV.

The rearrangement uses TRBV4-2 and TRBJ1-1, with TRBD1 matching 7 bases. The CDR3 consists of 15 residues. Germline CDR1 reads LGHNA; CDR2 reads YNFKEQ. Germline trimming cut 4 bases from V and 5 bases from J; bases unmatched to any gene: 10. In DNA, the CDR3 is TGTGCCAGCAGCCGTACTCGACAGGGTGGGACTGAAGCTTTCTTT. This codes for CASSRTRQGGTEAFF.

This clone was counted only a few times. The rearrangement links TRBV29-1 to TRBJ1-1; D may be TRBD1 (6 bases). From germline, CDR1 is SQVTM and CDR2 ANQGSEA. The CDR3 is made up of 12 amino acids. V was clipped by 4 bases and J by 4 bases, with 10 bases between them. The CDR3 sequence: CSVVGGSTEAFF. As DNA, the CDR3 is TGCAGCGTTGTAGGGGGTAGCACTGAAGCTTTCTTT.

This clone was detected a few times. The chain has TRBV6-1 and TRBJ2-7; 7 positions match TRBD2. Germline assignment: CDR1 MNHNS and CDR2 SASEGT. This CDR3 region has 12 residues. J gave up 10 bases and V 0 bases, and 3 bases lay outside the gene matches. CDR3 region: CASSEAPGGQYF. The CDR3 DNA sequence: TGTGCCAGCAGTGAAGCGCCGGGGGGACAGTACTTC.

The genes are TRBV30 and TRBJ1-5, with 8 bases lining up with TRBD1. The V segment lost 6 bases and the J segment 3 bases; nucleotides outside the gene matches: 13. Germline loops: CDR1 GTSNPN, CDR2 SVGIG (reference sequence). The CDR3 length is 16 residues. The DNA for the CDR3 is TGTGCCTGCTCACGGGACAGGCCGCCCCACAATCAGCCCCAGCATTTT. Translation gives CACSRDRPPHNQPQHF.

V gene TRBV9 combines with J gene TRBJ1-1, with D hard to call. The V gene lost 7 bases and the J gene lost 6 bases, with 16 bases spanning the gap. The germline V gene encodes CDR1 SGDLS and CDR2 YYNGEE. The CDR3 extends over 13 amino acids. This CDR3 is CASGSAYNAEAFF. CDR3 coding DNA: TGTGCCAGCGGCTCTGCATACAACGCTGAAGCTTTCTTT.